One and the same sample provided the 14 T cell receptor beta chains below, sequenced in a study of T cell responses to AZD1222 COVID-19 vaccine. Clones were read by immunoSEQ multiplex PCR, and TCRdb kept only the in-frame ones, dropping some. The sample holds 95,000 to 130,000 clones, about 91% seen once. The input for sequencing was peripheral blood, taken 28 days after the second AZD1222 dose. Receptors were obtained from an adult who received the AZD1222 COVID-19 vaccine.

This rearrangement joins TRBV2 to TRBJ1-1; D not resolved. The CDR3 length is 13 residues. The germline CDR1 and CDR2 sequences are SNHLY and FYNNEI. The V end was cut by 10 bases, the J end by 11 bases, with 23 bases between. The CDR3: CATLTLGYTGAFF. In DNA form, the CDR3 reads TGTGCCACCCTGACTCTTGGATACACTGGTGCTTTCTTT.

The chain couples TRBV27 to TRBJ1-1; TRBD1 is a possible D gene (5 bases). This CDR3 spans 14 amino acids. Germline V gene sequence: CDR1 MNHEY, CDR2 SMNVEV (reference sequence). Trimming shortened V by 7 bases and J by 3 bases, and 15 bases separated the two germline ends. CDR3 DNA sequence: TGTGCCAGCACCCCGGGGGGAATGTACACTGAAGCTTTCTTT. It encodes CASTPGGMYTEAFF.

The genes are TRBV19 and TRBJ2-1; no reliable D call. The CDR3 has 13 amino acids. Germline CDR1 and CDR2: LNHDA and SQIVND (reference sequence). V was pared by 3 bases and J by 9 bases, with 12 bases between. This CDR3 is CASSIAVTREQFF. CDR3 nucleotide sequence: TGTGCCAGTAGTATCGCGGTGACACGTGAGCAGTTCTTC.

The V call is TRBV5-1, the J call TRBJ1-2, with 7 bases that match TRBD1. Germline V CDR1 and CDR2: SGHRS, YFSETQ. The CDR3 runs to 15 residues. The trim removed 4 bases at V and 3 bases at J, leaving 9 bases unmatched. The CDR3 spells CASSRGTARDYGYTF. The CDR3 bases are TGCGCCAGCAGCCGGGGGACAGCCCGAGACTATGGCTACACCTTC.

The gene calls are TRBV24-1 and TRBJ2-2; TRBD1 aligns across 8 bases. CDR1 and CDR2 from the germline V gene are KGHDR and SFDVKD. The V segment lost 3 bases and the J segment 7 bases; nucleotides outside the gene matches: 3. The length of the CDR3 is 14 residues. CDR3 sequence: CATSDQGAVGELFF. The CDR3 nucleotides are TGTGCCACCAGTGATCAGGGGGCGGTCGGGGAGCTGTTTTTT.

V and J are TRBV5-5 and TRBJ2-1; D is unclear. CDR1 SGHKS and CDR2 YYEKEE come from the germline V gene (reference sequence). The CDR3 totals 13 residues. V lost 6 bases to trimming and J lost 6 bases, with 13 bases between them. The CDR3 DNA sequence: TGTGCCAGCACCTACTCGGCGAGCAATGAGCAGTTCTTC. Translated: CASTYSASNEQFF.

The rearrangement links TRBV7-8 to TRBJ1-4; 12 bases align to TRBD1. There are 14 residues in the CDR3. Germline CDR1 SGHVS, CDR2 FQNEAQ. Germline trimming cut 7 bases from V and 6 bases from J; bases unmatched to any gene: 3. The CDR3 DNA reads as TGTGCCAGCAAAGGGGACAGGGGGCATGAAAAACTGTTTTTT. It translates to CASKGDRGHEKLFF.

The rearrangement links TRBV3-1 (or the pseudogene TRBV3-2) to TRBJ1-3, with D unclear. V lost 6 bases, J lost 7 bases, and 10 bases lay in between. This CDR3 has 12 amino acids. Looked up from germline, CDR1 is LGHDT and CDR2 is YNNKEL (reference sequence). The CDR3 DNA reads as TGTGCCAGCAGTCACAACGCGAACACCATATATTTT. It yields the protein CASSHNANTIYF.

This chain connects TRBV27 to TRBJ2-3; D is unresolved. With 1 base removed from V and 0 bases from J, the gap between germline ends came to 8 bases. The germline V gene has CDR1 MNHEY and CDR2 SMNVEV (reference sequence). This CDR3 comprises 15 residues. CDR3 DNA: TGTGCCAGCAGTTTATTCCCCGACAGCACAGATACGCAGTATTTT. This sequence encodes CASSLFPDSTDTQYF.

The chain combines TRBV29-1 with TRBJ2-7, with TRBD2 matching 14 bases. This CDR3 is built from 15 residues. V lost 7 bases, J lost 5 bases, and 10 bases stayed unmatched. CDR1 is SQVTM and CDR2 is ANQGSEA in the germline V gene. The CDR3 sequence: CSAQGGLAGDDEQYF. In DNA, the CDR3 is TGCAGCGCACAGGGGGGACTAGCGGGAGACGACGAGCAGTACTTC.

The J gene is TRBJ1-4, the V gene TRBV19, with D unclear. CDR1 and CDR2 from the germline V gene are LNHDA and SQIVND (reference sequence). The CDR3 is 14 amino acids. V was trimmed by 4 bases and J by 3 bases, leaving 9 bases between them. The DNA for the CDR3 is TGTGCCAGTAGTAGAACAGCGTCTAATGAAAAACTGTTTTTT. Its translation: CASSRTASNEKLFF. Combining the CDR3 with reference TRBV19 and TRBJ1-4 gives the whole variable domain DGGITQSPKYLFRKEGQNVTLSCEQNLNHDAMYWYRQDPGQGLRLIYYSQIVNDFQKGDIAEGYSVSREKKESFPLTVTSAQKNPTAFYLCASSRTASNEKLFFGSGTQLSVL.

The chain is built from TRBV7-2 and TRBJ2-7, with 11 bases that match TRBD2. Germline CDR1 reads SGHTA; CDR2 reads FQGNSA. This CDR3 has 15 residues. The trim removed 5 bases at V and 3 bases at J, leaving 6 bases unmatched. The CDR3 sequence is CASSPTSGRNYEQYF. The CDR3 nucleotides are TGTGCCAGCAGCCCCACTAGCGGGAGAAACTACGAGCAGTACTTC.

The rearrangement uses TRBV19 and TRBJ1-1; TRBD1 matches at 9 bases. Per the germline V gene, CDR1 is LNHDA and CDR2 is SQIVND (reference sequence). The V segment lost 5 bases and the J segment 5 bases; nucleotides outside the gene matches: 3. The CDR3 is 13 residues long. The CDR3 spells CASSPDRGTEAFF. The CDR3 bases are TGTGCCAGTAGTCCCGACAGGGGGACTGAAGCTTTCTTT. Based on the CDR3 plus reference TRBV19 and TRBJ1-1, the full variable domain is DGGITQSPKYLFRKEGQNVTLSCEQNLNHDAMYWYRQDPGQGLRLIYYSQIVNDFQKGDIAEGYSVSREKKESFPLTVTSAQKNPTAFYLCASSPDRGTEAFFGQGTRLTVV.

The chain couples TRBV4-2 to TRBJ2-3; TRBD2 agrees at 10 bases. The germline V gene has CDR1 LGHNA and CDR2 YNFKEQ. The CDR3 is made up of 18 amino acids. V gave up 4 bases and J gave up 2 bases; unmatched junction bases: 12. The CDR3 reads CASSLLLAGEGNTDTQYF. The CDR3 nucleotides read TGTGCCAGCAGCCTGCTTCTAGCGGGAGAGGGGAACACAGATACGCAGTATTTT.